These 7 T cell receptor beta chains share one sample of origin, sequenced in a study of identical twins. TCRdb redid the calling of the 5' RACE reads with MiXCR, one entry per CDR3 protein. Found here are about 530,000 distinct CDR3 sequences, over 12% of them singletons; the top ten hold roughly 0.44%. These sequences were also reported in another study, on yellow fever vaccine responses in identical twins.

Sequenced input: CD4+ T cells sorted from blood. Receptor source: a woman younger than 35 in good health.

The chain links TRBV12-3 or TRBV12-4 to TRBJ2-5, with 7 bases lining up with TRBD1. CDR3 length: 13 residues. J gave up 5 bases and V 5 bases, and 5 bases lay outside the gene matches. The CDR3 DNA sequence: TGTGCCAGCAGTCCAACAGGGGCCGAGACCCAGTACTTC. This codes for CASSPTGAETQYF.

This clonotype has more than one count but fewer than ten. The rearrangement joins TRBV20-1 to TRBJ2-3; TRBD1 agrees at 7 bases. Trimming at V came to 4 bases and at J to 0 bases, leaving 10 bases not matched to a gene. Germline loops: CDR1 DFQATT, CDR2 SNEGSKA (reference sequence). This CDR3 spans 16 amino acids. In nucleotides, the CDR3 is TGCAGTGCTAAGAGGGGGCCTAGCACAAGCACAGATACGCAGTATTTT. Protein sequence: CSAKRGPSTSTDTQYF.

In DNA form, the CDR3 reads TGCGCCAGCAGCATCCCCGGGACTAGCGGGCAAAATGAGCAGTTCTTC. Residues: CASSIPGTSGQNEQFF. The V call is TRBV5-1, the J call TRBJ2-1; TRBD2 agrees at 12 bases. The trim removed 4 bases at V and 7 bases at J, leaving 9 bases unmatched. Germline V CDR1 and CDR2: SGHRS, YFSETQ. The CDR3 spans 16 residues.

V is TRBV12-3 or TRBV12-4 and J is TRBJ2-1; 11 bases align to TRBD2. V lost 5 bases and J lost 6; bases outside the gene matches: 12. This CDR3 spans 17 amino acids. The CDR3 nucleotides are TGTGCCAGCAGTACCGGGGTAGCGGGGGGGCTGGGCAATGAGCAGTTCTTC. Its protein product is CASSTGVAGGLGNEQFF.

This clonotype was detected ten times or more. The chain employs TRBV12-3 or TRBV12-4 and TRBJ2-1; D perhaps matches TRBD1 (6 bases). Trimming left V 3 bases short and J 10 bases short, with 16 bases between. The CDR3 spans 14 residues. The CDR3 DNA reads TGTGCCAGCAGTTTGGGGGCCCAAGTAGGGGAGCAGTTCTTC. This encodes CASSLGAQVGEQFF.

This clonotype has a handful of counts. V is TRBV5-1 and J is TRBJ2-3, with TRBD2 matching 10 bases. The CDR3 totals 15 residues. The germline V gene encodes CDR1 SGHRS and CDR2 YFSETQ. The trim removed 5 bases at V and 3 bases at J, leaving 6 bases unmatched. The CDR3 nucleotides are TGCGCCAGCAGACGCGGGACTAGCGTAACAGATACGCAGTATTTT. Its translation is CASRRGTSVTDTQYF.

The chain combines TRBV15 with TRBJ2-7; D remains unclear. Trimming pared 0 bases from V and 3 bases from J, leaving 9 bases between. CDR1 and CDR2 (germline): LNHNV, YYDKDF (reference sequence). CDR3 size: 14 residues. CDR3 residues: CATSRDRVNYEQYF. For the CDR3, the DNA is TGTGCCACCAGCAGAGATCGGGTAAACTACGAGCAGTACTTC. Based on the CDR3 plus reference TRBV15 and TRBJ2-7, the full variable domain is DAMVIQNPRYQVTQFGKPVTLSCSQTLNHNVMYWYQQKSSQAPKLLFHYYDKDFNNEADTPDNFQSRRPNTSFCFLDIRSPGLGDTAMYLCATSRDRVNYEQYFGPGTRLTVT.